This TCR beta chain came from a study of OX40 agonist ivuxolimab in advanced cancers. For the study at large: Recorded diagnoses for dose-escalation patients were hepatocellular carcinoma, melanoma, renal cell or head and neck cancer. Study observations and caveats: Dosing at 0.1 to 3.0 mg/kg was accompanied by clonal expansion of CD4+ and CD8+ blood T cells by week 6.

V lost 5 bases, J lost 6 bases, and 4 bases stayed unmatched. Germline V gene data show CDR1 as SGHTA and CDR2 as FQGTGA. The CDR3 has 13 residues. If patients had autoimmune disease history or systemic immunosuppression, they were excluded. Researchers took blood at baseline, on cycle 4 day 1, and on cycle 7 day 1. The data were produced by immunoSEQ multiplex PCR, yet TCRdb's version contains in-frame clones alone and is incomplete. The sample carries about 51,000 clones, roughly 90% recorded once. Remarks on this clone: What it binds is not known.

This chain links TRBV7-3 with TRBJ2-7; TRBD1 matches 10 bases. The sequence was obtained from an adult with an advanced solid tumor such as melanoma, head and neck, liver or kidney cancer. Sequencing used CD4+ or CD8+ T cells sorted from blood, obtained in a trial of the OX40 agonist ivuxolimab. The CDR3: CASSLRTGGEQYF. The CDR3 DNA reads as TGTGCCAGCAGCCTAAGGACAGGGGGCGAGCAGTACTTC.